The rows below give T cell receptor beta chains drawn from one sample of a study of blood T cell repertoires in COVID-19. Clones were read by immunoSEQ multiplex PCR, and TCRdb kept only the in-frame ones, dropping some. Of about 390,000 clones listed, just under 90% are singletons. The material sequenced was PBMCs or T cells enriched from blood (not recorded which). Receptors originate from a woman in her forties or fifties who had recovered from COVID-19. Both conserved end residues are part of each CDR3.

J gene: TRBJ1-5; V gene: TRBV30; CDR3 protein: CAFTVGGYSNQPQHF
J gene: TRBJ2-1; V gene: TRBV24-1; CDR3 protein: CATSDQRTGIGNEQFF
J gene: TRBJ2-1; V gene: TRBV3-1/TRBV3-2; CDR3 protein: CASSPTPGRESYNEQFF
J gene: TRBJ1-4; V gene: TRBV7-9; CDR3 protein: CASSSGAREKLFF
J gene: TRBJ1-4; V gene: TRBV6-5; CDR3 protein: CASSPLRGGKLFF
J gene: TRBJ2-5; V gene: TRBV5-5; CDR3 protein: CASSLVTSQETQYF
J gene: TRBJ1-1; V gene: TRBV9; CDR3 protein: CASSPYEAARGYTEAFF
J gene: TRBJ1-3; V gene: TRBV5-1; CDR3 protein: CASSSTGVSGNTIYF
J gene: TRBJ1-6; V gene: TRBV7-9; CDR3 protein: CASSPPGYNSPLHF
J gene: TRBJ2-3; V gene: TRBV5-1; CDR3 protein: CASSLASGSTDTQYF
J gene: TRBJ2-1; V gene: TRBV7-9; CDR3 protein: CASSSHGLAGNEQFF
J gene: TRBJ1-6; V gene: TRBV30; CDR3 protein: CAWSGRRGSPLHF
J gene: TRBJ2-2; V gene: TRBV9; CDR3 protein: CASSVGLAGMAGELFF
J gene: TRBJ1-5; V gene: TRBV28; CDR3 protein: CASSKGGSNQPQHF
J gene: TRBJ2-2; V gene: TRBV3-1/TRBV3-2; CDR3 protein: CASSQFSRGGNTGELFF
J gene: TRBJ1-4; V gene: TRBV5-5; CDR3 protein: CASSFPGVYEKLFF